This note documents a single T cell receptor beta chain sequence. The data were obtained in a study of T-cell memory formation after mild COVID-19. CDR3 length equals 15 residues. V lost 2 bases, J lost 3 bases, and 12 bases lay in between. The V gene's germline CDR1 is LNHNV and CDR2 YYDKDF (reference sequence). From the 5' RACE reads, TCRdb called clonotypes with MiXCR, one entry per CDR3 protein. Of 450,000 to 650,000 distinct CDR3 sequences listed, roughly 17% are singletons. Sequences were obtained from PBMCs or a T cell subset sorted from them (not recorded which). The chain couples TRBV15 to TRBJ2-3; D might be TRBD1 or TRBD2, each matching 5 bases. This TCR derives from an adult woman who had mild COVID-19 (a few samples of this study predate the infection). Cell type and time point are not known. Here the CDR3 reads CATSRIGGGTDTQYF. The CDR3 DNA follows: TGTGCCACCAGCAGAATTGGGGGTGGGACAGATACGCAGTATTTT.